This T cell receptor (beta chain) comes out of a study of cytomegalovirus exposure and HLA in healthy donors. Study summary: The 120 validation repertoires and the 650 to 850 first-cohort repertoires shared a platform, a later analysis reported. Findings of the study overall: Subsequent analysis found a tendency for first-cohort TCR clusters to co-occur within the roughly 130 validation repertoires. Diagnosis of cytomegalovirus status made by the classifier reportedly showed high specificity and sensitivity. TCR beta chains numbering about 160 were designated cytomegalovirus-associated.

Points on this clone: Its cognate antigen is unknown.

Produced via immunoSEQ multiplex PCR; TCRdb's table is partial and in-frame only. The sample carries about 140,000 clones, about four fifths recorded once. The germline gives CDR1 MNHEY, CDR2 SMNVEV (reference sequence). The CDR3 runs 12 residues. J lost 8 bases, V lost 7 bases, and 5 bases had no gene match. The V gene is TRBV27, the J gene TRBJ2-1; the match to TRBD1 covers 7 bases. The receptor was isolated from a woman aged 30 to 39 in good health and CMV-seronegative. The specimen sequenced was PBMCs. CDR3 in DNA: TGTGCCAGCACCGACAGGGTGGATGAGCAGTTCTTC. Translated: CASTDRVDEQFF.